This T cell receptor (beta chain) was sequenced in a study of blood T cell repertoires in COVID-19. Study summary: The United States, Italy and Spain provided the acute and convalescent COVID-19 samples. T cells, B-cell-depleted T cells, or PBMCs provided the cDNA or gDNA that served as material.

In the original workflow: Estimated nucleated cell counts came from reference gene primer amplification. Measured with immunoSEQ multiplex PCR; TCRdb has only the in-frame clones, and not every one. V, J and clone size reflect that table, while D and trimming were determined from the DNA. The data show fewer than 150,000 clones, 90% seen once. The germline CDR1 and CDR2 sequences are LGHNA and YSLEER. The CDR3 has 17 residues. Trimming removed 1 base from V and 2 bases from J, with 18 bases in between. Enrolment of Seattle patients took place during active infection, and they were followed longitudinally.

The rearrangement links TRBV4-3 to TRBJ2-7; a weak D match, TRBD2 (5 bases). This TCR was recovered from an older woman with COVID-19, enrolled during active disease. The specimen sequenced was peripheral blood. DNA for the CDR3: TGCGCCAGCAGCCAAGGTCGAGGGAGCCTCACTCCCTACGAGCAGTACTTC. Its translation is CASSQGRGSLTPYEQYF.